These T cell receptor beta chains were read from a single sample in a study of lymphopenia after photon versus proton radiotherapy. Produced via immunoSEQ multiplex PCR; TCRdb's table is partial and in-frame only. The table has roughly 150,000 clones, roughly nine tenths seen once. Sequencing used peripheral blood, obtained from a patient treated with photon-based radiotherapy. All receptors derive from a man in his fifties with gastric cancer. Both conserved end residues are part of each CDR3. The order of the fields is D gene, J gene, V gene, clone size, CDR3 protein, CDR3 DNA. The D gene is left open where the match is weak. Size tells how often a clone was seen (once, few, many) or the class of an expanded clone, and some rows leave it out.

>NA|TRBJ1-1|TRBV5-1|NA
CASSPWGTNTEAFF
TGCGCCAGCAGCCCATGGGGGACGAACACTGAAGCTTTCTTT
>NA|TRBJ1-5|TRBV7-8|once
CASSLDRANQPQHF
TGTGCCAGCAGCTTAGACAGGGCTAATCAGCCCCAGCATTTT
>TRBD2|TRBJ2-7|TRBV5-4|NA
CASSWGLAGDYEQYF
TGTGCCAGCAGCTGGGGACTAGCGGGGGATTACGAGCAGTACTTC
>NA|TRBJ2-7|TRBV5-1|NA
CASSLGDTYEQYF
TGCGCCAGCAGCTTGGGGGATACCTACGAGCAGTACTTC
>NA|TRBJ2-1|TRBV18|once
CASSPGAVTYNEQFF
TGTGCCAGCTCACCGGGAGCCGTTACCTACAATGAGCAGTTCTTC
>NA|TRBJ1-3|TRBV27|NA
CASSSFTGNSGNTIYF
TGTGCCAGCAGTTCATTTACAGGAAACTCTGGAAACACCATATATTTT
>TRBD2|TRBJ2-2|TRBV18|once
CASSPRTRGTGGELFF
TGTGCCAGCTCACCAAGGACTAGAGGAACCGGCGGGGAGCTGTTTTTT
>TRBD2|TRBJ2-2|TRBV4-1|NA
CASSQDWVAGNTGELFF
TGCGCCAGCAGCCAAGATTGGGTAGCGGGTAACACCGGGGAGCTGTTTTTT
>TRBD2|TRBJ2-1|TRBV6-5|once
CASSSSGRPYNEQFF
TGTGCCAGCAGTTCCAGCGGGAGACCCTACAATGAGCAGTTCTTC
>NA|TRBJ2-7|TRBV30|NA
CAWSVILGEQYF
TGTGCCTGGAGTGTGATTTTGGGCGAGCAGTACTTC
>NA|TRBJ2-1|TRBV9|NA
CASSVEVSSYNEQFF
TGTGCCAGCAGCGTAGAGGTTAGTTCCTACAATGAGCAGTTCTTC
>NA|TRBJ2-7|TRBV18|NA
CASSPRLLHGGDGLHEQYF
TGTGCCAGCTCACCGCGGTTACTCCACGGAGGGGACGGACTTCACGAGCAGTACTTC
>TRBD2|TRBJ2-3|TRBV29-1|NA
CSVASGSQYF
TGCAGCGTTGCGAGCGGGAGTCAGTATTTT
>TRBD1|TRBJ1-1|TRBV19|NA
CASSTRTGGIEAFF
TGTGCCAGTAGTACCCGGACAGGGGGCATTGAAGCTTTCTTT
>TRBD2|TRBJ2-2|TRBV5-1|NA
CASSLVGLGGRGSTGELFF
TGCGCCAGCAGCTTGGTAGGACTAGGCGGGAGAGGGTCCACCGGGGAGCTGTTTTTT
>TRBD1|TRBJ2-7|TRBV7-2|once
CASTLAGQGAYEQYF
TGTGCCAGCACCTTGGCGGGACAGGGGGCATACGAGCAGTACTTC
>TRBD1|TRBJ1-5|TRBV7-2|few
CASSSTGAQPQHF
TGTGCCAGCAGCTCGACAGGGGCTCAGCCCCAGCATTTT
>NA|TRBJ2-5|TRBV7-8|NA
CASSLVATYQETQYF
TGTGCCAGCAGCTTAGTAGCGACGTACCAAGAGACCCAGTACTTC
>NA|TRBJ1-4|TRBV5-4|NA
CASSLRRGSANEKLFF
TGTGCCAGCAGCCTCAGGCGGGGTAGCGCTAATGAAAAACTGTTTTTT
>NA|TRBJ1-4|TRBV5-6|once
CASSLLATNEKLFF
TGTGCCAGCAGCTTGCTTGCAACTAATGAAAAACTGTTTTTT
>NA|TRBJ1-4|TRBV7-2|NA
CASSHPSKGGGEKLFF
TGTGCCAGCAGCCACCCGTCGAAAGGCGGTGGTGAAAAACTGTTTTTT
>NA|TRBJ2-7|TRBV5-1|NA
CASSLGFAGYEQYF
TGCGCCAGCAGCTTGGGGTTTGCAGGCTACGAGCAGTACTTC
>TRBD1|TRBJ1-5|TRBV18|NA
CASSPRTGVNQPQHF
TGTGCCAGCTCACCCCGGACAGGGGTCAATCAGCCCCAGCATTTT
>NA|TRBJ1-4|TRBV23-1|NA
CASSQFKEKLFF
TGCGCCAGCAGTCAATTCAAGGAAAAACTGTTTTTT
>NA|TRBJ2-7|TRBV19|NA
CASSPLGGGSYEQYF
TGTGCCAGTAGCCCTCTAGGTGGGGGTTCCTACGAGCAGTACTTC
>TRBD2|TRBJ2-3|TRBV6-4|NA
CASSMASGTDTQYF
TGTGCCAGCAGTATGGCTAGCGGTACAGATACGCAGTATTTT
>NA|TRBJ2-7|TRBV2|NA
CASRWLGDEQYF
TGTGCCAGCAGGTGGCTGGGAGACGAGCAGTACTTC
>NA|TRBJ1-5|TRBV19|NA
CASNNREGNQPQHF
TGTGCCAGTAACAACAGGGAAGGCAATCAGCCCCAGCATTTT
>NA|TRBJ2-1|TRBV27|once
CASSPNRRTSSYNEQFF
TGTGCCAGCAGTCCGAACCGACGGACGAGCTCCTACAATGAGCAGTTCTTC
>NA|TRBJ2-3|TRBV2|NA
CASSGSEQTSTDTQYF
TGTGCCAGCAGTGGTAGCGAACAGACTAGCACAGATACGCAGTATTTT
>NA|TRBJ2-1|TRBV7-3|NA
CASSLQGRDEQFF
TGTGCCAGCAGCTTACAGGGCAGGGATGAGCAGTTCTTC
>TRBD1|TRBJ2-5|TRBV5-4|NA
CASSHFGTEETQYF
TGTGCCAGCAGCCACTTCGGGACAGAGGAGACCCAGTACTTC
>NA|TRBJ2-1|TRBV18|NA
CASSTDFNNEQFF
TGTGCCAGCTCAACGGACTTTAACAATGAGCAGTTCTTC
>NA|TRBJ2-7|TRBV28|NA
CATTQRYRDEQYF
TGTGCCACTACTCAGCGCTATCGGGACGAGCAGTACTTC
>NA|TRBJ2-1|TRBV7-2|NA
CASSSRLGSYNEQFF
TGTGCCAGCAGCTCCCGACTGGGCTCCTACAATGAGCAGTTCTTC
>NA|TRBJ1-4|TRBV30|NA
CAWTEGRLREANEKLFF
TGTGCCTGGACCGAGGGAAGGCTCCGAGAGGCTAATGAAAAACTGTTTTTT
>NA|TRBJ2-7|TRBV29-1|NA
CSAGTFSYEQYF
TGCAGCGCCGGGACGTTCTCCTACGAGCAGTACTTC
>TRBD1|TRBJ2-5|TRBV5-1|NA
CASSSTGGPETQYF
TGCGCCAGCAGCTCAACAGGGGGTCCAGAGACCCAGTACTTC
>TRBD2|TRBJ2-5|TRBV2|NA
CASREETETQYF
TGTGCCAGCCGGGAGGAAACAGAGACCCAGTACTTC
>NA|TRBJ2-1|TRBV25-1|NA
CASSRAGSYNEQFF
TGTGCCAGCAGTAGGGCAGGCTCCTACAATGAGCAGTTCTTC
>TRBD1|TRBJ2-7|TRBV6-6|NA
CASRPAGIGGIYEQYF
TGTGCCAGCAGGCCTGCAGGGATAGGGGGCATCTACGAGCAGTACTTC